These T cell receptor beta chains were read from a single sample in a study of blood T cell repertoires in COVID-19. This table comes from immunoSEQ multiplex PCR, and its TCRdb copy is limited to in-frame clones, with some not included. The profile shows about 190,000 clones, about 81% of them singletons. Sequenced sample: peripheral blood. These receptors all stem from a woman older than 75 with COVID-19, enrolled during active disease. Both conserved end residues are part of each CDR3.

TRBJ2-1,TRBV3-1/TRBV3-2,CASSQAAGGGNEQFF
TRBJ2-3,TRBV15,CATSREAGFTDTQYF
TRBJ1-2,TRBV24-1,CATSDLGQEFDGYTF
TRBJ2-7,TRBV18,CASSTGTDLTYEQYF
TRBJ2-2,TRBV3-1/TRBV3-2,CASSPTGGIDGELFF
TRBJ1-2,TRBV6-5,CASRTDVYGYTF
TRBJ2-5,TRBV6-5,CANEGQQETQYF
TRBJ2-1,TRBV5-1,CASNVGSFDNEQFF
TRBJ1-2,TRBV7-2,CASSFGTGTGGYTF
TRBJ2-5,TRBV11-2,CASSSPFAGEETQYF
TRBJ1-1,TRBV27,CASSSGTGGLGTEAFF
TRBJ2-5,TRBV19,CASSHFLGATETQYF
TRBJ1-2,TRBV18,CASSPGGQGYGYTF
TRBJ2-2,TRBV2,CASRLAGANTGELFF
TRBJ2-7,TRBV4-1,CASSQAPQRNSYEQYF
TRBJ2-1,TRBV7-3,CASSLLAGGKWSEQFF
TRBJ2-7,TRBV5-5,CASSFSVPGQGYEQYF
TRBJ2-7,TRBV3-1/TRBV3-2,CASSPEGAPYEQYF
TRBJ1-2,TRBV11-2,CASSLGATLTYGYTF
TRBJ2-2,TRBV5-8,CASSADREIYTGELFF
TRBJ1-2,TRBV19,CASSPRQGRGGYTF
TRBJ2-1,TRBV5-1,CASSLGQIYNEQFF
TRBJ1-2,TRBV5-4,CASSLWQGASYTF
TRBJ1-4,TRBV7-9,CASSVLTENEKLFF
TRBJ1-2,TRBV5-4,CASSTDRVGGYTF
TRBJ1-2,TRBV4-3,CASSPRTDSYGYTF